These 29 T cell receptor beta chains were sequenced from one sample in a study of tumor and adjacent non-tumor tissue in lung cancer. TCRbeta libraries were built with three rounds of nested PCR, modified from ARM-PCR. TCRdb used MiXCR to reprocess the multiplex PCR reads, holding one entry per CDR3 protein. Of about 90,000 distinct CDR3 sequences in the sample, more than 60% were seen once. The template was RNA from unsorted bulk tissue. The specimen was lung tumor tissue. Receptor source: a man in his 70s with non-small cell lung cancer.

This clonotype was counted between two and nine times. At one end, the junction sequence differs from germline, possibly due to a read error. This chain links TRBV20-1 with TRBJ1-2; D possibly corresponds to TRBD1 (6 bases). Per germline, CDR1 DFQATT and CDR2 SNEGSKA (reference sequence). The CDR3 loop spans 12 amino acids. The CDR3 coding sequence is TGCAGTGCTAGAGCAGGGGTTGATGGCTACATCTTC. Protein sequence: CSARAGVDGYIF.

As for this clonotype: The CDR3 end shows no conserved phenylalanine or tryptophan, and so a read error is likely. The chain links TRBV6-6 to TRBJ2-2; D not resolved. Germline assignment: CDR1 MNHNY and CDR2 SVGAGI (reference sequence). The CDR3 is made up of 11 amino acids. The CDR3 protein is CVSSTTRELFL. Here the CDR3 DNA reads TGTGTCAGCAGTACCACTCGGGAGCTGTTTCTT.

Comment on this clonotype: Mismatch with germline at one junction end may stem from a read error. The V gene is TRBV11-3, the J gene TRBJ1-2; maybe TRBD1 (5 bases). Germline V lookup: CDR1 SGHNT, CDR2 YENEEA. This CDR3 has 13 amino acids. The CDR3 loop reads CASIFSGGSSYIF. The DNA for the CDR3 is TGTGCCAGCATCTTTAGCGGGGGTTCGAGCTACATCTTC.

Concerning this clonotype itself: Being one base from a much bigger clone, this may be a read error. For the CDR3, the DNA is TGTGCCAGCAGTGTCAGGGGAGAGACCCAGTACTTC. Translation gives CASSVRGETQYF. The chain recombines TRBV2 with TRBJ2-5; D perhaps matches TRBD1 (6 bases). Germline-derived CDR1 and CDR2 are SNHLY and FYNNEI. This CDR3 spans 12 amino acids. With 4 bases removed from V and 4 bases from J, the gap between germline ends came to 7 bases.

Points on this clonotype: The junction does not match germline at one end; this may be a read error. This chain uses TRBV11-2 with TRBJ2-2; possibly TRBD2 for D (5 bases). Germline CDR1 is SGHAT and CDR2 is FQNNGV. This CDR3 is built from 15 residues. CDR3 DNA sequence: TGCGCCAGCAGCTTAGGCAGAGGGAGAATCGGGCAGCTGTTTTTT. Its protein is CASSLGRGRIGQLFF.

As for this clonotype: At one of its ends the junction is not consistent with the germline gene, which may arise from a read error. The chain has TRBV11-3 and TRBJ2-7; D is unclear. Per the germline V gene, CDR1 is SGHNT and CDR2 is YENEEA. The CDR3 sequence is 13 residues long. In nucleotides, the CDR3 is TGTGCTAGCAGCGCCGGGTACAACTACGAGCAGTACTTC. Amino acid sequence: CASSAGYNYEQYF. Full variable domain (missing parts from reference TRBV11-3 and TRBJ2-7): EAGVVQSPRYKIIEKKQPVAFWCNPISGHNTLYWYLQNLGQGPELLIRYENEEAVDDSQLPKDRFSAERLKGVDSTLKIQPAELGDSAVYLCASSAGYNYEQYFGPGTRLTVT.

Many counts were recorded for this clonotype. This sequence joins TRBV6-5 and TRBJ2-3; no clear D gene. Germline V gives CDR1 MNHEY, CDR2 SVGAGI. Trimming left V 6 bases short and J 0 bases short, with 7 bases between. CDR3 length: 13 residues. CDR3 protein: CASRSHSTDTQYF. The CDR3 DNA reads TGTGCCAGCAGGTCTCACAGCACAGATACGCAGTATTTT.

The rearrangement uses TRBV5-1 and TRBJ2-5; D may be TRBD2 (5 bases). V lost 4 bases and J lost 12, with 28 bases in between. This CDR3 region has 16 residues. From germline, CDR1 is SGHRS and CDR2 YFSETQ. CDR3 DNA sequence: TGCGCCAGCAGCCATACTTCGGCCGGGTCCCGGGGTGACAAGTACTTC. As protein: CASSHTSAGSRGDKYF.

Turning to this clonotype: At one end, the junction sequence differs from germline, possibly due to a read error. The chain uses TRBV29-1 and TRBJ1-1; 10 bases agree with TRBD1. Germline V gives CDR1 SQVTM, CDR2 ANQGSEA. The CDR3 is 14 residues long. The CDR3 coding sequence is TGCAGCGTGCGGGACAGGGGCGAATGGACTGAAACTTTCTTT. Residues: CSVRDRGEWTETFF.

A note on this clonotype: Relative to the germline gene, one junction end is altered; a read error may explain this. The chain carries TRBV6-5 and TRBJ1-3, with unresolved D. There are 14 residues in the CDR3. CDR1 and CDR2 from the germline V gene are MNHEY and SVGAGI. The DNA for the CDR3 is TGTGCCGGCAGATACGGGTCCCCAGGAAAGACCATATATTTT. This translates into CAGRYGSPGKTIYF.

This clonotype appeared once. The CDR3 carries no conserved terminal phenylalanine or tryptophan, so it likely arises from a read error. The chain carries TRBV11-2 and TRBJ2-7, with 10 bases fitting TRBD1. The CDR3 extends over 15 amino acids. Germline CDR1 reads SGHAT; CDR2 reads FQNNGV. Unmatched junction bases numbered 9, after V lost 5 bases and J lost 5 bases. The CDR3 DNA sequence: TGTGCCAGCAGCCGGACAGGGGGTTCTGATGACGAGCAGTACTAC. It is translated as CASSRTGGSDDEQYY.

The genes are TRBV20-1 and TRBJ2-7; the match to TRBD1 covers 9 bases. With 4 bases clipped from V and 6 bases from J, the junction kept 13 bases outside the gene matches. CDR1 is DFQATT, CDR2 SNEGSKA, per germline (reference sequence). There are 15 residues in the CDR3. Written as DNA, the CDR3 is TGCAGTGCTAATAGGTGGGACAGGGCAGCGGGCGAGCAGTACTTC. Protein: CSANRWDRAAGEQYF.

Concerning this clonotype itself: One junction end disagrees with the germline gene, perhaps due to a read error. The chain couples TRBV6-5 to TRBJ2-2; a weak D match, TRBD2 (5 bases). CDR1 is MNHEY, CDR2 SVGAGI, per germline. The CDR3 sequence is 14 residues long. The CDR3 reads CASSGQRAAGELFF. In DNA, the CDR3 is TGTGCTAGCAGTGGGCAGAGGGCCGCCGGGGAGCTATTTTTT.

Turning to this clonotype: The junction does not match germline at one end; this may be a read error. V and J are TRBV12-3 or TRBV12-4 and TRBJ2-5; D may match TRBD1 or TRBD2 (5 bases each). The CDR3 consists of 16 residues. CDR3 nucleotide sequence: TGTGCCAGTTGTTTAAAGAACCGCCGGAATCAAGGGACCCTGTACTTC. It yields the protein CASCLKNRRNQGTLYF.

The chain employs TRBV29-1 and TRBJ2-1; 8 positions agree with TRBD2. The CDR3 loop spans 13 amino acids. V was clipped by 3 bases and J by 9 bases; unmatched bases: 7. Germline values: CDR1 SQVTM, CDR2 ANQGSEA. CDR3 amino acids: CSVEPGGQGEQFF. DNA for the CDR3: TGCAGCGTTGAGCCGGGAGGGCAGGGTGAGCAGTTCTTC.

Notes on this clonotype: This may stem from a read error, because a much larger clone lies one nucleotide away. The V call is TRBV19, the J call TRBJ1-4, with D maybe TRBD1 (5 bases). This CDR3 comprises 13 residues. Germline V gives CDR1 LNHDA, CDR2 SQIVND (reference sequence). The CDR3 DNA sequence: TGTACCAGTAGCGCAGGGTGGAAAGAAAAACTGTTTTTT. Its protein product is CTSSAGWKEKLFF. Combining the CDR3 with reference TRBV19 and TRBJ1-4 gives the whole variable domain DGGITQSPKYLFRKEGQNVTLSCEQNLNHDAMYWYRQDPGQGLRLIYYSQIVNDFQKGDIAEGYSVSREKKESFPLTVTSAQKNPTAFYLCTSSAGWKEKLFFGSGTQLSVL.

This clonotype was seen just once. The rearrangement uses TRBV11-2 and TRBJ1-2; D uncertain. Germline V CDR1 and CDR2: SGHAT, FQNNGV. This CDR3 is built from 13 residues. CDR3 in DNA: TGTACCAACAGCGCAGACACCTACTATGGCTACACCTTC. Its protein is CTNSADTYYGYTF.

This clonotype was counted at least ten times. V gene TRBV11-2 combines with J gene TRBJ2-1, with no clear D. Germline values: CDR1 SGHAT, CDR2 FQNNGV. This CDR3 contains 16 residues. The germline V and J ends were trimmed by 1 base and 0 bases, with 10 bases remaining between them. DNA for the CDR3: TGTGCCAGCAGCTTAGTTTTAGCTGGCTCCTACAATGAGCAGTTCTTC. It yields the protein CASSLVLAGSYNEQFF.

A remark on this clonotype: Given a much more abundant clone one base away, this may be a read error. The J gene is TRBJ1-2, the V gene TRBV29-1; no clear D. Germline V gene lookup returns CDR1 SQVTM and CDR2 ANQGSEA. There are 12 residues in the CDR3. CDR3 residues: CNVEGGNYGYTF. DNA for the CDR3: TGCAACGTTGAGGGAGGGAACTATGGCTACACCTTC. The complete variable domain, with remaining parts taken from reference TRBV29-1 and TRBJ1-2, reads SAVISQKPSRDICQRGTSLTIQCQVDSQVTMMFWYRQQPGQSLTLIATANQGSEATYESGFVIDKFPISRPNLTFSTLTVSNMSPEDSSIYLCNVEGGNYGYTFGSGTRLTVV.

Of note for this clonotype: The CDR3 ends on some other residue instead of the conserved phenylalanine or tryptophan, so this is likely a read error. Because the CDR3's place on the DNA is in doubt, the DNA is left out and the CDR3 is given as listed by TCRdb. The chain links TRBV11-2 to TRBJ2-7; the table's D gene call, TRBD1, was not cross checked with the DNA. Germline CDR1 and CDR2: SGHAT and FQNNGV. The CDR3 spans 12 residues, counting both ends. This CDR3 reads CASSSDRGEHFL.

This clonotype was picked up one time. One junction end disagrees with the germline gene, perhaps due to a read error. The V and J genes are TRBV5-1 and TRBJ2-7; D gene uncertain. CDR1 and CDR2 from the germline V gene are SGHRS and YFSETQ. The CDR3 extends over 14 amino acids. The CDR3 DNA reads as TGCGCCAGCAGCTTGGGTGTTACGATGGACGAGCTGTACTTC. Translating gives CASSLGVTMDELYF.

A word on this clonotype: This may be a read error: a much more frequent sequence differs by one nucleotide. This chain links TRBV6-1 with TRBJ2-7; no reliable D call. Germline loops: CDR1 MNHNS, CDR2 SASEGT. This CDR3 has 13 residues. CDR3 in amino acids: CSSTETLGYEQYF. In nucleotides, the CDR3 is TGTTCCAGCACTGAAACCCTCGGCTACGAGCAGTACTTC.

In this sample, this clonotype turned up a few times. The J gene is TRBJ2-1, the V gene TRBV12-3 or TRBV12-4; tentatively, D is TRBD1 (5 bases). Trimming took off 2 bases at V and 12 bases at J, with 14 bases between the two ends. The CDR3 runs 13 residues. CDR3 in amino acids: CASSLRSSGAQFF. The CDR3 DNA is TGTGCCAGCAGTTTAAGGTCTAGTGGGGCGCAGTTCTTC.

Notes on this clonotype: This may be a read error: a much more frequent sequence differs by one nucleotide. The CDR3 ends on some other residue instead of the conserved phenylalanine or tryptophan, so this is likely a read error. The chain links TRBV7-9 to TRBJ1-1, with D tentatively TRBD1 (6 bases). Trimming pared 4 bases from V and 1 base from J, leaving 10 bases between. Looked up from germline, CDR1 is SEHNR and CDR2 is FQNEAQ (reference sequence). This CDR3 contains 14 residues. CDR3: CASSSATGNTEAFS. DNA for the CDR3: TGTGCCAGCAGCTCGGCGACAGGGAACACTGAAGCTTTCTCT.

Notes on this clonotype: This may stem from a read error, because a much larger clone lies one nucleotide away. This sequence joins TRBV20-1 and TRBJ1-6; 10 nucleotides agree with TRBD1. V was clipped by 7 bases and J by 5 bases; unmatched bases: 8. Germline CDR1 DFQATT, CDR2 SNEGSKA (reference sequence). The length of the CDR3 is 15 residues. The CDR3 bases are TGCAGTGTTAGGAGAGGGACAGGGGATAATTCACCCCTCCACTTT. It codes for CSVRRGTGDNSPLHF.

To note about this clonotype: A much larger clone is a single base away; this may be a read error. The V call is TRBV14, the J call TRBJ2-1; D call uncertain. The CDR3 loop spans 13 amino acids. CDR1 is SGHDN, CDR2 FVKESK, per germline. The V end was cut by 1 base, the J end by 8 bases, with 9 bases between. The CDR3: CASSQVWGDEQFF. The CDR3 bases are TGTGCCAGCAGCCAAGTGTGGGGTGATGAGCAGTTCTTC.

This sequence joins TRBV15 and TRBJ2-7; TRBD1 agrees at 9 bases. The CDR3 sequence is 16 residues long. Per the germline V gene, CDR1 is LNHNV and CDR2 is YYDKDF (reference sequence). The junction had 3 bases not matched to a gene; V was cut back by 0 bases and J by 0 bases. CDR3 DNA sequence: TGTGCCACCAGCAGAGATTGGGGACAGGGCTCCTACGAGCAGTACTTC. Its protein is CATSRDWGQGSYEQYF.

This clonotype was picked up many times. CDR3 DNA sequence: TGCGCCAGCAGCCACAAGGGAAAACTAGCGGCTAGCACAGATACGCAGTATTTT. As protein: CASSHKGKLAASTDTQYF. This rearrangement joins TRBV4-1 to TRBJ2-3; TRBD2 aligns across 8 bases. Germline V CDR1 and CDR2: MGHRA, YSYEKL. J lost 0 bases, V lost 3 bases, and 11 bases had no gene match. This CDR3 is built from 18 residues.

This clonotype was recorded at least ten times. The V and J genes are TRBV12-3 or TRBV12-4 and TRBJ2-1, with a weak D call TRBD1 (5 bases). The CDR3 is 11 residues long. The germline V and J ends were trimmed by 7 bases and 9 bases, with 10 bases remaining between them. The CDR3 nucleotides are TGTGCCAGCACCAATAGGGGTGAGCAGTTCTTC. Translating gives CASTNRGEQFF.